This T cell receptor beta chain stems from a study of radiotherapy plus CTLA-4 blockade in lung cancer. Here immunoSEQ multiplex PCR was the method, and the copy in TCRdb shows in-frame clones only, minus some. The table shows 70,000 to 95,000 clones, with around 90% occurring only once. About this clone: What it binds is unknown.

Germline V gives CDR1 SGHNT, CDR2 YYREEE (reference sequence). V was shortened by 0 bases and J by 4 bases, with 15 bases between the two germline ends. The CDR3 is 16 residues long. Whole-study results and caveats: Early blood T cell clone dynamics, with interferon-beta, were reported to best predict response.

The chain has TRBV5-4 and TRBJ2-3; D is perhaps TRBD1 or TRBD2 (6 bases each). This TCR came from a human donor with non-small cell lung cancer that progressed on radiotherapy plus ipilimumab. The sample consisted of peripheral blood, taken from a patient treated with radiotherapy plus ipilimumab. CDR3: CASSLAPGAPADTQYF. CDR3 DNA: TGTGCCAGCAGCTTGGCCCCGGGGGCGCCCGCAGATACGCAGTATTTT.